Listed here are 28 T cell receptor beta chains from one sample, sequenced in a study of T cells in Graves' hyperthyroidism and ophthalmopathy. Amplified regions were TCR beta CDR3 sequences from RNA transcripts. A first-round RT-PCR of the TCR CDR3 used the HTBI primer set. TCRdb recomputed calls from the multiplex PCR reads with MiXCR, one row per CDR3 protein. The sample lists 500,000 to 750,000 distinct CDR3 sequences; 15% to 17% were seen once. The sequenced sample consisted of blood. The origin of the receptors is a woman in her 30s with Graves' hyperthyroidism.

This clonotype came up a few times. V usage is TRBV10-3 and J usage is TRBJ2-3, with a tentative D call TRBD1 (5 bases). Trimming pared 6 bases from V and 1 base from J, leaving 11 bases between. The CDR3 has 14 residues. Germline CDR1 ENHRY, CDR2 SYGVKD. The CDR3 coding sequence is TGTGCCATCAGGAGACAGTATCGCACAGATACGCAGTATTTT. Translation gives CAIRRQYRTDTQYF.

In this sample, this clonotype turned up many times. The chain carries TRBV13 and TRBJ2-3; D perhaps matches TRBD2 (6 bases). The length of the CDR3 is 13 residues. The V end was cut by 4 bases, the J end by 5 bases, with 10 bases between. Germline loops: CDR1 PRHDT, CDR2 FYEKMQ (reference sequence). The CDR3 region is CASSSGGRDTQYF. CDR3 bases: TGTGCCAGCAGCTCAGGAGGGAGAGATACGCAGTATTTT.

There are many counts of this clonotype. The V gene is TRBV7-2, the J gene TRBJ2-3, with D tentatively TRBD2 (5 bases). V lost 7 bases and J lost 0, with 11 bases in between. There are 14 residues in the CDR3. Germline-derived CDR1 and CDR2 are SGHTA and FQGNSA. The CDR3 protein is CASTIASSTDTQYF. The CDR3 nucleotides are TGTGCCAGCACCATAGCGTCTAGCACAGATACGCAGTATTTT.

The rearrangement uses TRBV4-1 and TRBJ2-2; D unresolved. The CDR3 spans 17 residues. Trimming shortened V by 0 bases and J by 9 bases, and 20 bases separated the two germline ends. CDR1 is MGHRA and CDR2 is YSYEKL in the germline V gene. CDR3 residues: CASSQDRRSMLGRELFF. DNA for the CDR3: TGCGCCAGCAGCCAAGATCGTAGGTCCATGTTAGGGAGGGAGCTGTTTTTT.

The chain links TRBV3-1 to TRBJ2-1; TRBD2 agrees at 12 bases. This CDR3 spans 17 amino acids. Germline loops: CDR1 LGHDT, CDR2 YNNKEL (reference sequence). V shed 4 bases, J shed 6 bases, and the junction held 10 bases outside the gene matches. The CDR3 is CASSPQGTSGWSNEQFF. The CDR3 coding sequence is TGTGCCAGCAGCCCTCAGGGGACTAGCGGGTGGTCCAATGAGCAGTTCTTC.

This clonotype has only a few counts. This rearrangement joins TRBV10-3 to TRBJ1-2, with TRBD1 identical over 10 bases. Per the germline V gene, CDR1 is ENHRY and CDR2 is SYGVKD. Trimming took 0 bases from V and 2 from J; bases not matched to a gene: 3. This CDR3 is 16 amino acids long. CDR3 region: CAISESGDRGNYGYTF. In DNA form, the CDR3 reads TGTGCCATCAGTGAGTCTGGGGACAGGGGAAACTATGGCTACACCTTC.

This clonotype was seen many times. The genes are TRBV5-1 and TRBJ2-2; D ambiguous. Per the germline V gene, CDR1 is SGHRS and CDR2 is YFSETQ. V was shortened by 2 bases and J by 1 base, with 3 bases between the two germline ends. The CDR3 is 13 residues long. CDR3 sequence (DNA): TGCGCCAGCAGCTTCTTGAACACCGGGGAGCTGTTTTTT. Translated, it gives CASSFLNTGELFF.

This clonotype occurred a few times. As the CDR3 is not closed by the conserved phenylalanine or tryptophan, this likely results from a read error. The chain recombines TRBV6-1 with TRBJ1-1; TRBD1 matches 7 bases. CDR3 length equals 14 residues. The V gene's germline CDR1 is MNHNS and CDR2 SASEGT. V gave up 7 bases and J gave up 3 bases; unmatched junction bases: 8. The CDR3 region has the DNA TGTGCCAGCACCCTTCAGGGGGAGGACACTGAAGCTTTCCTT. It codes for CASTLQGEDTEAFL.

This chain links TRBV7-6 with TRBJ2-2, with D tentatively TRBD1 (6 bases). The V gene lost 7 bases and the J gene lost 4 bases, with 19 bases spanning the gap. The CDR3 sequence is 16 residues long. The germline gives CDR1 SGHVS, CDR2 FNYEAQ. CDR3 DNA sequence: TGTGCCAGCACCATGCCGAGGACAGAGGGCACCGGGGAGCTGTTTTTT. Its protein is CASTMPRTEGTGELFF.

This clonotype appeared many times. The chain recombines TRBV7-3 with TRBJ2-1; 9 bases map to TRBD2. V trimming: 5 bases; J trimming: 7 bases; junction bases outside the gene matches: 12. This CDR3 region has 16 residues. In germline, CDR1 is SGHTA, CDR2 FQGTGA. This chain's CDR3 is CASSTSGTSFSNEQFF. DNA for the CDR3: TGTGCCAGCAGCACCTCCGGGACTAGCTTTTCGAATGAGCAGTTCTTC.

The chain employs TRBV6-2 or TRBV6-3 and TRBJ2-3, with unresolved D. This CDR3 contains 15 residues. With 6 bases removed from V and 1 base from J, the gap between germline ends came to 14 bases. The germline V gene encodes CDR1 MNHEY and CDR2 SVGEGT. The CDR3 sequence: CASREQITRTDTQYF. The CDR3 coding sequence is TGTGCCAGCAGGGAACAAATTACCCGCACAGATACGCAGTATTTT.

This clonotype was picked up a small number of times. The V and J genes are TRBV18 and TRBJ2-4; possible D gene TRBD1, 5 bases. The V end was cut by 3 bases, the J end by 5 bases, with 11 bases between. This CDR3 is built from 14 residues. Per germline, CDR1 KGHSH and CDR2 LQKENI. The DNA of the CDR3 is TGTGCCAGCTCACCTAGTCAGGGCCAAAACATTCAGTACTTC. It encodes CASSPSQGQNIQYF.

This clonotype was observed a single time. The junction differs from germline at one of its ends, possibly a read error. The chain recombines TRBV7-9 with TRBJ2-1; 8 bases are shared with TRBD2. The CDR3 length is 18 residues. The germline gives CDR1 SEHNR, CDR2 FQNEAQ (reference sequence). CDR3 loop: CASSSHPRVAGIYNGQFF. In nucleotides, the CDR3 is TGTGCCAGCAGCTCTCACCCTCGGGTAGCGGGAATATACAATGGGCAGTTCTTC.

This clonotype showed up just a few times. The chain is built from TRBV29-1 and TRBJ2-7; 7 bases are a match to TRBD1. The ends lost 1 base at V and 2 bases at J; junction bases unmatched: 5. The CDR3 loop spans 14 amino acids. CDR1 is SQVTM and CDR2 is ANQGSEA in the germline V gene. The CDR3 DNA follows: TGCAGCGTTGAAGTTATGGGACAGCCCTACGAGCAGTACTTC. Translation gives CSVEVMGQPYEQYF.

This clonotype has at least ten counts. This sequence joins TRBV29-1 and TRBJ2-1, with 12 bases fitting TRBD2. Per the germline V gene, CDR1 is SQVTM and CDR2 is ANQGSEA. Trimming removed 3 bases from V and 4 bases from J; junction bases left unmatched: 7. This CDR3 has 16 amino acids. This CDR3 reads CSVDPGTSGRYNEQFF. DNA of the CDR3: TGCAGCGTTGATCCGGGGACTAGCGGGCGGTACAATGAGCAGTTCTTC.

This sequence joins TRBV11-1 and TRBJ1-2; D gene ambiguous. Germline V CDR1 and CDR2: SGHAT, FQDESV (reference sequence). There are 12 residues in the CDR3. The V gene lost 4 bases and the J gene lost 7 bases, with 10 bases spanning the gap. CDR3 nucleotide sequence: TGTGCCAGCAGCTCCCCCATAAGTGGCTACACCTTC. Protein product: CASSSPISGYTF.

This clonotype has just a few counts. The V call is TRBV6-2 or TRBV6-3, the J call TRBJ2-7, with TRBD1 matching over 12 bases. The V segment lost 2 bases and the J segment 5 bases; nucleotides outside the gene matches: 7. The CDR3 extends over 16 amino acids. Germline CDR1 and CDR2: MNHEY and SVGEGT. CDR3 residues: CASSYDPGQGANEQYF. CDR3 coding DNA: TGTGCCAGCAGTTACGACCCGGGACAGGGGGCCAACGAGCAGTACTTC.

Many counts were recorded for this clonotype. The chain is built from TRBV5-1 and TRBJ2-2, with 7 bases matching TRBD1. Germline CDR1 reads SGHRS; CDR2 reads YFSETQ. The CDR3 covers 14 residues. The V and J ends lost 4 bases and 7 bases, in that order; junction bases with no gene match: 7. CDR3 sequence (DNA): TGCGCCAGCAGCCCACGACAGGGCGGCGGGGAGCTGTTTTTT. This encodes CASSPRQGGGELFF.

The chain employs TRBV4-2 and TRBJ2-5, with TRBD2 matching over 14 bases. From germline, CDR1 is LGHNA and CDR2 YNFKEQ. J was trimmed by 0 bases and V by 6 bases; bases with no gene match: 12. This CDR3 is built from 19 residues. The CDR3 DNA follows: TGTGCCAGCAGTCGAGGACTAGCGGGAGGAGTGGGGCACCAAGAGACCCAGTACTTC. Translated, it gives CASSRGLAGGVGHQETQYF.

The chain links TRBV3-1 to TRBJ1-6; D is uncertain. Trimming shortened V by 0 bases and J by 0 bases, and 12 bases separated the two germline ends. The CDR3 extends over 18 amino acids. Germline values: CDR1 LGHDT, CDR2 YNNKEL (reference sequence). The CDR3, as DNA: TGTGCCAGCAGCCAAGACCTTGAGCAGAGCTCCTATAATTCACCCCTCCACTTT. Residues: CASSQDLEQSSYNSPLHF. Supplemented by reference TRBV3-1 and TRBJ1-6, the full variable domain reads DTAVSQTPKYLVTQMGNDKSIKCEQNLGHDTMYWYKQDSKKFLKIMFSYNNKELIINETVPNRFSPKSPDKAHLNLHINSLELGDSAVYFCASSQDLEQSSYNSPLHFGNGTRLTVT.

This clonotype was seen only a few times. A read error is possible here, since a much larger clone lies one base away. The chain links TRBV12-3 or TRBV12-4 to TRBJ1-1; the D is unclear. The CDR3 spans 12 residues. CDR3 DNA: TGTGCCAGCAGTCCGATGAACACTGGAGCTTTCTTT. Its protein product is CASSPMNTGAFF.

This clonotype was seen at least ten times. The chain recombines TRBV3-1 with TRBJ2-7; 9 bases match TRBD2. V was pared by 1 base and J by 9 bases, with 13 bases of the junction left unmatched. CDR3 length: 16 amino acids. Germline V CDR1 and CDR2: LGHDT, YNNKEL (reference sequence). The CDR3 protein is CASSQGSPGLATVQYF. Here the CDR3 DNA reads TGTGCCAGCAGCCAAGGTTCCCCCGGACTAGCGACCGTGCAGTACTTC.

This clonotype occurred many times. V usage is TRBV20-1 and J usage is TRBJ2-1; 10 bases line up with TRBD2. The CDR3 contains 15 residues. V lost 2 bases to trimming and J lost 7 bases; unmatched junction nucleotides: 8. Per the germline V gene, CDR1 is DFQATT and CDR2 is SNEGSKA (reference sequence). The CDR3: CSARTLAGVFNEQFF. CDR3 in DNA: TGCAGTGCTAGAACTCTAGCGGGAGTATTTAATGAGCAGTTCTTC.

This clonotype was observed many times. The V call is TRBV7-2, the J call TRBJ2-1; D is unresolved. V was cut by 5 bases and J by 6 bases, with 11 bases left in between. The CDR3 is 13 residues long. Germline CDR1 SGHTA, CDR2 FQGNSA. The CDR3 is CASSIGLTNEQFF. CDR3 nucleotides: TGTGCCAGCAGCATAGGGTTGACCAATGAGCAGTTCTTC.

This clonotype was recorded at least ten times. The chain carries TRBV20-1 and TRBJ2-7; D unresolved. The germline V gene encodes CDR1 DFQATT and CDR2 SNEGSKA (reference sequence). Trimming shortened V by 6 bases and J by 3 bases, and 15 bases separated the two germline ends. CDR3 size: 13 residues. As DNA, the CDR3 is TGCAGTGCCCTGGCGAGGAGAAGCTACGAGCAGTACTTC. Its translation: CSALARRSYEQYF.

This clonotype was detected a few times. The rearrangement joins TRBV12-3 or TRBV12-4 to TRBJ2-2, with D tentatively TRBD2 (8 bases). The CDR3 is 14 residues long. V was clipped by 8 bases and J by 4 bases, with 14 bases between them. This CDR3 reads CASLTGTSTGELFF. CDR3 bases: TGTGCCAGCTTGACAGGGACTAGCACCGGGGAGCTGTTTTTT.

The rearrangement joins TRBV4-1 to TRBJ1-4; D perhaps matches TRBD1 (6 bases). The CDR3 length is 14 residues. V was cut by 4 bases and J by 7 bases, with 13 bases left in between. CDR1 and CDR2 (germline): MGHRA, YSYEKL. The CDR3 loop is CASSRTGMVEKLFF. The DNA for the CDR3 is TGCGCCAGCAGCCGCACAGGGATGGTTGAAAAACTGTTTTTT.

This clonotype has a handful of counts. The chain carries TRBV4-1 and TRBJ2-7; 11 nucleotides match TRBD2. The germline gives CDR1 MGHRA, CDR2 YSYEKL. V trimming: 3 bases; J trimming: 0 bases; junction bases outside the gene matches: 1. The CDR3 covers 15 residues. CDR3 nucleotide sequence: TGCGCCAGCAGCCATACTAGCGGGAGCTCCTACGAGCAGTACTTC. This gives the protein CASSHTSGSSYEQYF.